The rows below give T cell receptor beta chains drawn from one sample of a study of blood T cell repertoires in COVID-19. Generated by immunoSEQ multiplex PCR, the TCRdb table keeps only in-frame clones and is missing some. Among roughly 100,000 clones listed, approximately 80% were seen once. Sample: peripheral blood. Every receptor here comes from a woman aged 80 or over with active or convalescent COVID-19. The CDR3 runs from the conserved cysteine through the conserved F or W. Fields, in order: D gene, V gene, J gene, clone size, CDR3 DNA, CDR3 protein. D genes are given only for firm matches. The size field is filled for only some rows; it gives once, few, many or a size class.

NA	TRBV6-6	TRBJ1-2	NA	TGTGCCAGCAGCCTGGGGGGAGGCTACACCTTC	CASSLGGGYTF
TRBD1	TRBV27	TRBJ2-1	NA	TGTGCCAGCAGTCCCGCGGACAGGGACGCTGGTGAGCAGTTCTTC	CASSPADRDAGEQFF
TRBD1	TRBV6-2/TRBV6-3	TRBJ1-5	once	TGTGCCAGCAGTTACTCCGGGACAGGGATTAATCAGCCCCAGCATTTT	CASSYSGTGINQPQHF
TRBD1	TRBV28	TRBJ1-5	NA	TGTGCCAGCAGGATATCGGGGACAGCCGTTCACTCTTTATACAATCAGCCCCAGCATTTT	CASRISGTAVHSLYNQPQHF
NA	TRBV2	TRBJ1-2	NA	TGTGCCAGCCGGACAGAGTCTAACTATGGCTACACCTTC	CASRTESNYGYTF
NA	TRBV7-9	TRBJ2-2	NA	TGTGCCAGCAGCTTTCTAGCAGCTGACACCGGGGAGCTGTTTTTT	CASSFLAADTGELFF
NA	TRBV11-2	TRBJ1-6	NA	TGTGCCAGCAGCTTAGGGCTGTCTAATTCACCCCTCCACTTT	CASSLGLSNSPLHF
NA	TRBV10-1	TRBJ1-5	few	TGCGCCAGCAGTGATATGGGTGAAGGGGTGAGTCAGCCCCAGCATTTT	CASSDMGEGVSQPQHF
NA	TRBV19	TRBJ2-1	once	TGTGCCAGTAGAATTAACCCGCAGGGTGAGCAGTTCTTC	CASRINPQGEQFF
TRBD1	TRBV3-1/TRBV3-2	TRBJ1-2	NA	TGTGCCAGCACCACAGGGGAGGACACCGGCTACACCTTC	CASTTGEDTGYTF
NA	TRBV5-1	TRBJ2-7	NA	TGCGCCAGCAGCTTGGAATCCGGGAAAATCAACGAGCAGTACTTC	CASSLESGKINEQYF
TRBD2	TRBV20-1	TRBJ2-3	NA	TGCGCAGCTAGCGGGGGTAATACGCAGTATTTT	CAASGGNTQYF
NA	TRBV29-1	TRBJ2-5	once	TGCAGCGTTGAAGATATCGGGGAAACCCAGTACTTC	CSVEDIGETQYF
TRBD2	TRBV2	TRBJ2-7	NA	TGTGCCAGCAGTGAACGTCGACTAGCGGAAACCTACGAGCAGTACTTC	CASSERRLAETYEQYF
TRBD2	TRBV5-1	TRBJ2-1	NA	TGCGCCAGCAGCCCGAGGACTAGCGCCCACAATGAGCAGTTCTTC	CASSPRTSAHNEQFF
TRBD1	TRBV27	TRBJ1-4	NA	TGTGCCAGCAGTACAGGGGCATTGCGAAAACTGTTTTTT	CASSTGALRKLFF
NA	TRBV11-1	TRBJ1-1	NA	TGTGCCAGCAGCGCCAGGGCAGGGAACACTGAAGCTTTCTTT	CASSARAGNTEAFF